This T cell receptor beta chain came from a study of blood T cell repertoires in COVID-19. For the study at large: Sample material is recorded as cDNA or gDNA derived from T cells, B-cell-depleted T cells, or PBMCs.

The method was immunoSEQ multiplex PCR; TCRdb's version includes in-frame clones alone and lacks a portion of them. In the table there are 150,000 to 200,000 clones, 82% of which are singletons. Germline-derived CDR1 and CDR2 are SGHKS and YYEKEE (reference sequence). V was shortened by 6 bases and J by 2 bases, with 12 bases between the two germline ends. CDR3 length equals 14 residues. V usage is TRBV5-5 and J usage is TRBJ2-1, with a tentative D call TRBD1 (6 bases). The sequence derives from a woman older than 75 with active or convalescent COVID-19. Sequencing was carried out using peripheral blood. DNA of the CDR3: TGTGCCAGCATTAAAACAGGGACCTACAATGAGCAGTTCTTC. Protein sequence: CASIKTGTYNEQFF.